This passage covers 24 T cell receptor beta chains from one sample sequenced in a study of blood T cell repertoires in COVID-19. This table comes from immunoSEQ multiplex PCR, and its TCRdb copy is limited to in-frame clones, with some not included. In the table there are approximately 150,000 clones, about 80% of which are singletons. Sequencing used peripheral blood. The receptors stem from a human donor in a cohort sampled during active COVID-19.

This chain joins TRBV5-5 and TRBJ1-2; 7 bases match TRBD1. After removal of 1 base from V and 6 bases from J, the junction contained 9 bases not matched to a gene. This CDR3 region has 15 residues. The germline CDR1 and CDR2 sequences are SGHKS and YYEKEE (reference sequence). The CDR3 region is CASSLRDRVVDGYTF. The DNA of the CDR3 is TGTGCCAGCAGCTTGAGAGACAGGGTGGTTGATGGCTACACCTTC. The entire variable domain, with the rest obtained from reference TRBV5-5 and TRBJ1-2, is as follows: DAGVTQSPTHLIKTRGQQVTLRCSPISGHKSVSWYQQVLGQGPQFIFQYYEKEERGRGNFPDRFSARQFPNYSSELNVNALLLGDSALYLCASSLRDRVVDGYTFGSGTRLTVV.

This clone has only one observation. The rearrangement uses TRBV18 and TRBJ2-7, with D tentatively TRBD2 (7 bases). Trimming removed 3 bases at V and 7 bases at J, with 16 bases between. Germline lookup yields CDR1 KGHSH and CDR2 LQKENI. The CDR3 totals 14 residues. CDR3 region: CASSPPGGALEQYF. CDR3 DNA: TGTGCCAGCTCACCCCCTGGGGGGGCCTTGGAGCAGTACTTC.

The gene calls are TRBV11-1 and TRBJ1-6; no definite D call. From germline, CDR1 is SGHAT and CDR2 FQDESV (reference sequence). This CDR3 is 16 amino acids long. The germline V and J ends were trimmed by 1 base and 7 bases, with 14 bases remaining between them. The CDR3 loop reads CASSLDQDSSNSPLHF. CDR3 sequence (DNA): TGTGCCAGCAGCTTAGATCAGGATTCCTCAAATTCACCCCTCCACTTT.

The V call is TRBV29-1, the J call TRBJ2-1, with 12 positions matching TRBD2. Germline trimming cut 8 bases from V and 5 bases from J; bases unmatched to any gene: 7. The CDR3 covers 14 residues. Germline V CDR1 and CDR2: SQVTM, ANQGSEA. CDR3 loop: CSSATSGGNNEQFF. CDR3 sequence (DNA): TGCAGCTCCGCTACTAGCGGGGGGAACAATGAGCAGTTCTTC.

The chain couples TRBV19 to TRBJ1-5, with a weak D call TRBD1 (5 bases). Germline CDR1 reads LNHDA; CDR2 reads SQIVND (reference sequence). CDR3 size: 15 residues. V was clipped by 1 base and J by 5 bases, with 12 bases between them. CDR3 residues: CASSIGSGLDQPQHF. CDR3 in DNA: TGTGCCAGTAGTATAGGGTCAGGGCTTGATCAGCCCCAGCATTTT. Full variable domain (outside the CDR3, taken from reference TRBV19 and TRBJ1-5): DGGITQSPKYLFRKEGQNVTLSCEQNLNHDAMYWYRQDPGQGLRLIYYSQIVNDFQKGDIAEGYSVSREKKESFPLTVTSAQKNPTAFYLCASSIGSGLDQPQHFGDGTRLSIL.

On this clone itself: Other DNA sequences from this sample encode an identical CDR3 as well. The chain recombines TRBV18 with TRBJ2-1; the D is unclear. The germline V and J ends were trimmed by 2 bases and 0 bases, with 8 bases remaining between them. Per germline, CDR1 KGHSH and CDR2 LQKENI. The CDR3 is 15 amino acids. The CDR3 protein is CASSPGQSSYNEQFF. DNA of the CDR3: TGTGCCAGCTCACCAGGGCAGAGCTCCTACAATGAGCAGTTCTTC. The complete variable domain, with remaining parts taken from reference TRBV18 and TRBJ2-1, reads NAGVMQNPRHLVRRRGQEARLRCSPMKGHSHVYWYRQLPEEGLKFMVYLQKENIIDESGMPKERFSAEFPKEGPSILRIQQVVRGDSAAYFCASSPGQSSYNEQFFGPGTRLTVL.

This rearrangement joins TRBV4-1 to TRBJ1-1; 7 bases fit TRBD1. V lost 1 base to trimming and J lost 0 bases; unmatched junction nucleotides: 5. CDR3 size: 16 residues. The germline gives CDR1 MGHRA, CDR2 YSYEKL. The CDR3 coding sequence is TGCGCCAGCAGCCAAGCCGGACAGGCGATGAACACTGAAGCTTTCTTT. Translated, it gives CASSQAGQAMNTEAFF.

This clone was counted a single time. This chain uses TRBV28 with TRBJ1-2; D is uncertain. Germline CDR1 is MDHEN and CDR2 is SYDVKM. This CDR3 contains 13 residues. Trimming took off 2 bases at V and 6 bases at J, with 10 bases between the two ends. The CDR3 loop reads CASSLLGRHGYTF. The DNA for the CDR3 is TGTGCCAGCAGTTTACTAGGGAGGCATGGCTACACCTTC.

Here the CDR3 DNA reads TGTGCCAGTAGTACTAGGGGAAGACAGGGCGTCCCAGATACGCAGTATTTT. This gives the protein CASSTRGRQGVPDTQYF. V is TRBV19 and J is TRBJ2-3; 7 nucleotides agree with TRBD1. V shed 4 bases and J 4 bases; nucleotides not matched to a gene: 14. This CDR3 is built from 17 residues. The germline V gene has CDR1 LNHDA and CDR2 SQIVND (reference sequence).

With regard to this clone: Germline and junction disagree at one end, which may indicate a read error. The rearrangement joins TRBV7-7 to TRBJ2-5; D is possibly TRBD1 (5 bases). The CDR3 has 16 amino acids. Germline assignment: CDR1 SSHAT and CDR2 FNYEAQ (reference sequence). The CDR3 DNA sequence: TGTGCTAGCAGCTTAGTCTTTGGGGCTATCCAAGAGACCCAGTACTTC. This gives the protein CASSLVFGAIQETQYF.

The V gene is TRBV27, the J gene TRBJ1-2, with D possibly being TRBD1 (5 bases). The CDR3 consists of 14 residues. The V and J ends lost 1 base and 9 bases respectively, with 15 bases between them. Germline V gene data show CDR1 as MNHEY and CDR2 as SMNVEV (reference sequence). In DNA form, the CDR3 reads TGTGCCAGCAGTTTATTGGGGTCAGGGCGTAGCTACACCTTC. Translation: CASSLLGSGRSYTF.

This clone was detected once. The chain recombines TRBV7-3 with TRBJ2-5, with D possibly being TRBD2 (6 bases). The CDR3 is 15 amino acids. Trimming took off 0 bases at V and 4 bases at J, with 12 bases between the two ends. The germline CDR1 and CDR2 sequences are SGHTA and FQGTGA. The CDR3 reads CASSLTGVEGETQYF. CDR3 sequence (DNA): TGTGCCAGCAGCTTAACGGGGGTGGAGGGAGAGACCCAGTACTTC.

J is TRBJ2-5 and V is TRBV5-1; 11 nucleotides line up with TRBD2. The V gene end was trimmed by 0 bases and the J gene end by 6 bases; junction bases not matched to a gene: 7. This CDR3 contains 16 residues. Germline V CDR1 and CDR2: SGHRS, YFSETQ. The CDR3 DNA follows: TGCGCCAGCAGCTTGGAAGTTAGCGGGGGGGCAAAGACCCAGTACTTC. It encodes CASSLEVSGGAKTQYF. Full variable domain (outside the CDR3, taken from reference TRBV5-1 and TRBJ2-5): KAGVTQTPRYLIKTRGQQVTLSCSPISGHRSVSWYQQTPGQGLQFLFEYFSETQRNKGNFPGRFSGRQFSNSRSEMNVSTLELGDSALYLCASSLEVSGGAKTQYFGPGTRLLVL.

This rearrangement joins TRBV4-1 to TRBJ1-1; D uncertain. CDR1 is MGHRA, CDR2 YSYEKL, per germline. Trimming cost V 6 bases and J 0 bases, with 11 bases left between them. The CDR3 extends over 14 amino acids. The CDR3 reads CASSPSVLNTEAFF. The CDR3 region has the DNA TGCGCCAGCAGTCCTTCTGTCCTGAACACTGAAGCTTTCTTT.

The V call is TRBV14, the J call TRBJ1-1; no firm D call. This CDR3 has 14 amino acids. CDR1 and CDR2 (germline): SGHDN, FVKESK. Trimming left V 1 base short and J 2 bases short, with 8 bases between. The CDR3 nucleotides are TGTGCCAGCAGCCAAGTTACTATTAACACTGAAGCTTTCTTT. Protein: CASSQVTINTEAFF.

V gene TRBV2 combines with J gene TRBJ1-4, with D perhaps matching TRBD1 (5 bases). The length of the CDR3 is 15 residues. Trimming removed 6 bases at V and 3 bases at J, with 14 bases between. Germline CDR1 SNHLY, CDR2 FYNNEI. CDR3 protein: CASRGTGVANEKLFF. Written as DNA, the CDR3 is TGTGCCAGCAGGGGGACGGGAGTGGCTAATGAAAAACTGTTTTTT.

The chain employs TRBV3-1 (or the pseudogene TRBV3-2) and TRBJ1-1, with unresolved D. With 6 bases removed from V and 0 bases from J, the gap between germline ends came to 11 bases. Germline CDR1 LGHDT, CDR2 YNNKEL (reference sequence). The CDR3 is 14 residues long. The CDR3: CASSHPGLNTEAFF. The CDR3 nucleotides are TGTGCCAGCAGTCACCCGGGTCTGAACACTGAAGCTTTCTTT.

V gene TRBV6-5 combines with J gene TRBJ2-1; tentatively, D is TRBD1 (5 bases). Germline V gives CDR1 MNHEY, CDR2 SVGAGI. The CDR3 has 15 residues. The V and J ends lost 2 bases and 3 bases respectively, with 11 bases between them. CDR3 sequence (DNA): TGTGCCAGCAGTTACGGGGCAGGAGTCTACAATGAGCAGTTCTTC. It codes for CASSYGAGVYNEQFF.

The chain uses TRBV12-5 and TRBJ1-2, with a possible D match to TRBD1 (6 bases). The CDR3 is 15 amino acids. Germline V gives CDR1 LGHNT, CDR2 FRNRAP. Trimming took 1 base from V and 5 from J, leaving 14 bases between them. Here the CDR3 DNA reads TGTGCTAGTGGTTTGGCTCCAGGGGTCTGGTATGGCTACACCTTC. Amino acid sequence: CASGLAPGVWYGYTF.

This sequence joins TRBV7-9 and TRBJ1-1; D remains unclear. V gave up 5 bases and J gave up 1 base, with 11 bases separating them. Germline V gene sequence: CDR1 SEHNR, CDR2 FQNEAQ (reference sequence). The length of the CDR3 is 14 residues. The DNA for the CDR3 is TGTGCCAGCAGCCGGGGTGATGGGAACACTGAAGCTTTCTTT. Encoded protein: CASSRGDGNTEAFF.

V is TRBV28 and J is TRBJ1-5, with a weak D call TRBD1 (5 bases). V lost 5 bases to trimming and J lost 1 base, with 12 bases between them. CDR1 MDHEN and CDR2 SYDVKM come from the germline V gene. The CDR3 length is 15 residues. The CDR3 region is CASSLPGGSNQPQHF. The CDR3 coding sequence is TGTGCCAGCAGTCTCCCGGGGGGAAGCAATCAGCCCCAGCATTTT.

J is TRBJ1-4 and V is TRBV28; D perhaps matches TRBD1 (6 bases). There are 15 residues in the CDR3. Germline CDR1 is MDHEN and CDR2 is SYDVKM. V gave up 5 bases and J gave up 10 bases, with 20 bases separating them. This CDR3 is CASSPPDRAGRKLFF. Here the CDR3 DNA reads TGTGCCAGCAGTCCTCCGGACAGAGCAGGACGAAAACTGTTTTTT.

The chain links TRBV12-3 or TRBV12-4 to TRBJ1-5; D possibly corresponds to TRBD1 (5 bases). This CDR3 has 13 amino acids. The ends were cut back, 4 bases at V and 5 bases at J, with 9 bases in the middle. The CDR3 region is CASSSGGDQPQHF. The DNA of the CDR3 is TGTGCCAGCAGTTCGGGGGGGGATCAGCCCCAGCATTTT.

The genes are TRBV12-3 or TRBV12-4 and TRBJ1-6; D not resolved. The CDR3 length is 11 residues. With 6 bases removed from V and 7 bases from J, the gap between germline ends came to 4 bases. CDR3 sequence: CASSQNSPLHF. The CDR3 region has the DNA TGTGCCAGCAGCCAGAATTCACCCCTCCACTTT.